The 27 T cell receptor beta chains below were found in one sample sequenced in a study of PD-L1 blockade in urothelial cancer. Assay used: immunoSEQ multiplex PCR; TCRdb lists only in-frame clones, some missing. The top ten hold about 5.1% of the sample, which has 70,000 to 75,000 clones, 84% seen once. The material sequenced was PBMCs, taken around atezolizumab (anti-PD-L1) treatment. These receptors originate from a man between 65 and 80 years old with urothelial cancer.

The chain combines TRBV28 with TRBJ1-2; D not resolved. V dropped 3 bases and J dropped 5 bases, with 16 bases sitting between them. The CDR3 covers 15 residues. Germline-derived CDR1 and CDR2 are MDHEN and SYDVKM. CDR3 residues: CASSFARAVLYGYTF. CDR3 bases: TGTGCCAGCAGTTTCGCGCGCGCGGTCTTATATGGCTACACCTTC.

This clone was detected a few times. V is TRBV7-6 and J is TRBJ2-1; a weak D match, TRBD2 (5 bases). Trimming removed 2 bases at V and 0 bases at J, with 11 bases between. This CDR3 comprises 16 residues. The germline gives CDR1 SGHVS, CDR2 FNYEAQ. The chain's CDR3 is CASSLTSDHSYNEQFF. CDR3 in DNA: TGTGCCAGCAGCTTAACTAGTGACCACTCCTACAATGAGCAGTTCTTC.

This CDR3 is CATSRAPGQGVNEQFF. The CDR3 nucleotides are TGTGCCACCAGCAGAGCTCCGGGACAGGGAGTGAATGAGCAGTTCTTC. The chain links TRBV15 to TRBJ2-1; 9 bases fit TRBD1. V shed 1 base and J 7 bases; nucleotides not matched to a gene: 8. CDR3 size: 16 residues. Per the germline V gene, CDR1 is LNHNV and CDR2 is YYDKDF (reference sequence).

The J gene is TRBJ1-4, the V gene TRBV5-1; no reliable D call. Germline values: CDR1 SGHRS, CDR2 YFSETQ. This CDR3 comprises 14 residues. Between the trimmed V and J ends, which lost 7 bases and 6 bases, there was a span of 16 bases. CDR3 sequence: CASRRGLGDEKLFF. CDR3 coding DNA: TGCGCCAGCCGCCGTGGCCTGGGAGATGAAAAACTGTTTTTT.

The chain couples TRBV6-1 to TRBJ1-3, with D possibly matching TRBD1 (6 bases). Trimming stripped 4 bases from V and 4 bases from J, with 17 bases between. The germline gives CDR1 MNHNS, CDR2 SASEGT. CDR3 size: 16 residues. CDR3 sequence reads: CASSVHAGEKGNTIYF. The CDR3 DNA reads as TGTGCCAGCAGTGTACATGCAGGGGAAAAAGGAAACACCATATATTTT.

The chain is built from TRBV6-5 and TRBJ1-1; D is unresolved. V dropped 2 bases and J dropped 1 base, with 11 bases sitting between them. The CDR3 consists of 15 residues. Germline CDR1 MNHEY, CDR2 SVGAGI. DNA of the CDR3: TGTGCCAGCAGTTACGAAAGGACTTCGAACACTGAAGCTTTCTTT. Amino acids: CASSYERTSNTEAFF.

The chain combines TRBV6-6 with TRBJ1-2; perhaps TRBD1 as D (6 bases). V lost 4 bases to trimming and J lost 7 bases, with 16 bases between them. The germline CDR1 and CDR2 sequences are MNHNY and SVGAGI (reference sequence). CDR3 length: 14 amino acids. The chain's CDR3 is CASSSAPTGGGYTF. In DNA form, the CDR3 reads TGTGCCAGCAGTTCCGCTCCGACAGGTGGTGGCTACACCTTC.

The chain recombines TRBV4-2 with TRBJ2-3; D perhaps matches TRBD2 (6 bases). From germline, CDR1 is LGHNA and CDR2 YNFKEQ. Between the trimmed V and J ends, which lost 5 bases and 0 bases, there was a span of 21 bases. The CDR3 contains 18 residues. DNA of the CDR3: TGTGCCAGCAGCTTTAGTGCGGGGCGTGGGGTAAGCACAGATACGCAGTATTTT. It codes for CASSFSAGRGVSTDTQYF.

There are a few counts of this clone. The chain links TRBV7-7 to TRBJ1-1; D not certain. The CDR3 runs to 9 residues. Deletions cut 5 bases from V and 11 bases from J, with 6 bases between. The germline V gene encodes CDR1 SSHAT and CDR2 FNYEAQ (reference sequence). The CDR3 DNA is TGTGCCAGCAGCCCGGGGGCTTTCTTT. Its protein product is CASSPGAFF.

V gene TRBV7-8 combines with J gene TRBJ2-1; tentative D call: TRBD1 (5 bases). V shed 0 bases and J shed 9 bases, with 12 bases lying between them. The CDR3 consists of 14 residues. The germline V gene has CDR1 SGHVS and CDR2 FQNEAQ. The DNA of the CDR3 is TGTGCCAGCAGCTTAGCTCCCGGACAAAGTGAGCAGTTCTTC. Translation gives CASSLAPGQSEQFF.

The CDR3 region has the DNA TGTGCCAGTAGTATCGGGACTAGCGGGAGCTATGAGCAGTTCTTC. Translation gives CASSIGTSGSYEQFF. The chain carries TRBV19 and TRBJ2-1, with TRBD2 matching 14 bases. Germline trimming cut 3 bases from V and 8 bases from J; bases unmatched to any gene: 3. The germline CDR1 and CDR2 sequences are LNHDA and SQIVND (reference sequence). The CDR3 runs to 15 residues.

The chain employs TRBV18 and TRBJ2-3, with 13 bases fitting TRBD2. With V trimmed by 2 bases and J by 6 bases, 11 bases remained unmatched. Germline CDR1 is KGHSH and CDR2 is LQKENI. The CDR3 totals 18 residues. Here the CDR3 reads CASSPRTSGSTVGDTQYF. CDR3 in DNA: TGTGCCAGCTCACCAAGGACTAGCGGGAGCACGGTGGGGGATACGCAGTATTTT.

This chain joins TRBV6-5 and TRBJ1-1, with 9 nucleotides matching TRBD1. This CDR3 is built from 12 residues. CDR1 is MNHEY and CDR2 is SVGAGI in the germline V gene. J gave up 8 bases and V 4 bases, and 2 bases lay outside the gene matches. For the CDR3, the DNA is TGTGCCAGCAGTTTCGGGACAGGGGAAGCTTTCTTT. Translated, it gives CASSFGTGEAFF.

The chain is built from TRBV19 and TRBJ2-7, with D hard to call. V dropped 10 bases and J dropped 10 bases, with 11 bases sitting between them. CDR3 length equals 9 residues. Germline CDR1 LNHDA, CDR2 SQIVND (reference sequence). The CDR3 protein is CAKRNIQYF. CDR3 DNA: TGTGCCAAGAGAAATATCCAGTACTTC.

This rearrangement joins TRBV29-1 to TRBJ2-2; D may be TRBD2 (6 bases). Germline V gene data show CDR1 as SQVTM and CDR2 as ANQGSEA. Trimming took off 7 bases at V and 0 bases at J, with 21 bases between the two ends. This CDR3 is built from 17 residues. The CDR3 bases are TGCAGCGCATCGGGACTGAATACTCTCGCGAACACCGGGGAGCTGTTTTTT. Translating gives CSASGLNTLANTGELFF.

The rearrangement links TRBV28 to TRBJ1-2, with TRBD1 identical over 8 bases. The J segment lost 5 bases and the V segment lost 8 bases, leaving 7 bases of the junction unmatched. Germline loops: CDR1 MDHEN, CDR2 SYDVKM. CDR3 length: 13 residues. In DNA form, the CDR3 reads TGTGCCAGCTCCTCGGGACAGGATTATGGCTACACCTTC. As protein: CASSSGQDYGYTF.

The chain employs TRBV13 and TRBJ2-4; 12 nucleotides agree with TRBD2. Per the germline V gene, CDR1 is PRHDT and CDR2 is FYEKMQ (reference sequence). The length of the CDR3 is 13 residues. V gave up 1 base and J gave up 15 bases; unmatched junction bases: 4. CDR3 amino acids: CASSLETSGRPYF. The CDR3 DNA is TGTGCCAGCAGCTTAGAAACTAGCGGGAGGCCGTACTTC.

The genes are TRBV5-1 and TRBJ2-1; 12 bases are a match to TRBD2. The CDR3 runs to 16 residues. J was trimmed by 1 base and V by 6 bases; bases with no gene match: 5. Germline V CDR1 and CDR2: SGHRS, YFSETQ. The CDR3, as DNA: TGCGCCAGCACCCCTAGCGGGAGGGGTTCCTACAATGAGCAGTTCTTC. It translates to CASTPSGRGSYNEQFF. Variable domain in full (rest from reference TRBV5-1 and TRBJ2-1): KAGVTQTPRYLIKTRGQQVTLSCSPISGHRSVSWYQQTPGQGLQFLFEYFSETQRNKGNFPGRFSGRQFSNSRSEMNVSTLELGDSALYLCASTPSGRGSYNEQFFGPGTRLTVL.

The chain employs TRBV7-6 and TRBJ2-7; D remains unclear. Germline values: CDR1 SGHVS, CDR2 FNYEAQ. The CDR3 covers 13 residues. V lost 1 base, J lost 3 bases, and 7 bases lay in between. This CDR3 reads CASSLEQDYEQYF. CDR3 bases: TGTGCCAGCAGCTTAGAGCAGGACTACGAGCAGTACTTC. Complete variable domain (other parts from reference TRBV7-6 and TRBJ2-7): GAGVSQSPRYKVTKRGQDVALRCDPISGHVSLYWYRQALGQGPEFLTYFNYEAQQDKSGLPNDRFSAERPEGSISTLTIQRTEQRDSAMYRCASSLEQDYEQYFGPGTRLTVT.

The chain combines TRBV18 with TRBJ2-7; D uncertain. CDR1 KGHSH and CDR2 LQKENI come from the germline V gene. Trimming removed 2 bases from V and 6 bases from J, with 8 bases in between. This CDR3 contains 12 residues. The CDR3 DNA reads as TGTGCCAGCTCACCATTACCGGGCGAGCAGTACTTC. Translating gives CASSPLPGEQYF.

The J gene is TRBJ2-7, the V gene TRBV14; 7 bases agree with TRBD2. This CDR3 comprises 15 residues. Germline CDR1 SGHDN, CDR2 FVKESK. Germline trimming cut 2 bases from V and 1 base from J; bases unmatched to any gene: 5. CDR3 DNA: TGTGCCAGCAGCCAAATAGGGACTACATCCTACGAGCAGTACTTC. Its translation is CASSQIGTTSYEQYF.

The CDR3 region is CASSPLAGALYEQYF. The CDR3, as DNA: TGTGCCAGCAGTCCCCTAGCGGGAGCCCTTTACGAGCAGTACTTC. The J gene is TRBJ2-7, the V gene TRBV27; 10 bases align to TRBD2. The CDR3 runs 15 residues. V shed 5 bases, J shed 4 bases, and the junction held 8 bases outside the gene matches. Germline V gene sequence: CDR1 MNHEY, CDR2 SMNVEV (reference sequence).

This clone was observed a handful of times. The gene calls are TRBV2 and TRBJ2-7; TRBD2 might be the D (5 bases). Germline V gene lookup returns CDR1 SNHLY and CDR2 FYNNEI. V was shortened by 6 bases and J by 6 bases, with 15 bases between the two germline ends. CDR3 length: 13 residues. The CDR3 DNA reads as TGTGCCAGCAGGATCGGGGTAGGAGGCGAGCAGTACTTC. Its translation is CASRIGVGGEQYF. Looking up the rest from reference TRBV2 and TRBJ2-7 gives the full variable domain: EPEVTQTPSHQVTQMGQEVILRCVPISNHLYFYWYRQILGQKVEFLVSFYNNEISEKSEIFDDQFSVERPDGSNFTLKIRSTKLEDSAMYFCASRIGVGGEQYFGPGTRLTVT.

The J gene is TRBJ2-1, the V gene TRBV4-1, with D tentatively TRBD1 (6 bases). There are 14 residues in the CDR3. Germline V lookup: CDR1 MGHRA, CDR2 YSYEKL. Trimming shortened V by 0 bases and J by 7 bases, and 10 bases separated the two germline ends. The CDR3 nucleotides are TGCGCCAGCAGCCAAGAGGGAAGGGGGAATGAGCAGTTCTTC. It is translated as CASSQEGRGNEQFF.

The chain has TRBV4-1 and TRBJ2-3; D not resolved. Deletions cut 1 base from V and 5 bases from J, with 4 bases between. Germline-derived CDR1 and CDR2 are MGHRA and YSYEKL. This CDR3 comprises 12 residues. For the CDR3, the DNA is TGCGCCAGCAGCCAAGGAGGAGATACGCAGTATTTT. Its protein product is CASSQGGDTQYF.

CDR3 sequence reads: CASSFQPGQGAKEQFF. CDR3 in DNA: TGTGCCAGCAGTTTTCAGCCGGGACAGGGGGCTAAGGAGCAGTTCTTC. This chain uses TRBV28 with TRBJ2-1; TRBD1 aligns across 12 bases. Trimming removed 3 bases from V and 10 bases from J; junction bases left unmatched: 10. There are 16 residues in the CDR3. Germline V gene lookup returns CDR1 MDHEN and CDR2 SYDVKM.

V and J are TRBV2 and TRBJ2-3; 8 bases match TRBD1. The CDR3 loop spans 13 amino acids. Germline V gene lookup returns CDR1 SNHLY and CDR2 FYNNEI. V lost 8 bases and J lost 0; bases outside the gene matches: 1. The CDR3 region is CASRTGSTDTQYF. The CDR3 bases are TGTGCCAGCCGGACAGGGAGCACAGATACGCAGTATTTT.